This TCR beta chain was documented in a study of T cell responses to AZD1222 COVID-19 vaccine. Concerning this clone: The antigen remains undetermined.

Overall study results and limits: Scientists sampled the repertoires only once the peak T cell response had passed. Donors in the cohort were predominantly white British and more often female, and clonal diversity was possibly underestimated. Elevations in Spike-specific TCR breadth and depth followed administration of two AZD1222 doses. Baseline testing showed seropositivity in only a handful of AZD1222 recipients.

The protocol was immunoSEQ multiplex PCR, while the TCRdb copy is restricted to in-frame clones and leaves out a portion. The sample holds about 150,000 clones; around nine tenths are singletons and the top ten take about 20%. The germline V gene has CDR1 SGHRS and CDR2 YFSETQ. V dropped 7 bases and J dropped 3 bases, with 7 bases sitting between them. The CDR3 consists of 11 residues. Sample: peripheral blood, taken on day 0 of AZD1222 vaccination. The rearrangement joins TRBV5-1 to TRBJ1-2; D uncertain. The receptor's source is an adult in good health. Here the CDR3 DNA reads TGCGCCAGCGGTCGGGACTATGGCTACACCTTC. As protein: CASGRDYGYTF.